What follows are 30 T cell receptor beta chains derived from one specimen sequenced in a study of regulatory T cells in long-lasting Graves disease. The time point: newly diagnosed GD, antithyroid drugs for less than 3 months. After RNA was extracted from PBMCs, the TCR library was made from it. Both iRepertoire HTBI primers and Arm-PCR of CDR3 regions were used to build the TCR beta libraries. TCRdb fed the multiplex PCR reads into MiXCR, producing one record per CDR3 protein. The sample has approximately 400,000 distinct CDR3 sequences, 15% seen once. This same sample was also part of a study on T cells in Graves' hyperthyroidism and ophthalmopathy.

The material was peripheral blood mononuclear cells (PBMCs), obtained at new diagnosis, from a patient treated with antithyroid drugs. Every receptor here comes from a woman aged 25 to 39 with Graves disease.

This clonotype came up a few times. This chain links TRBV20-1 with TRBJ2-5; either TRBD1 or TRBD2 may supply D (5 bases each). V dropped 3 bases and J dropped 5 bases, with 10 bases sitting between them. Germline V gives CDR1 DFQATT, CDR2 SNEGSKA (reference sequence). The CDR3 is made up of 12 amino acids. The CDR3 is CSASGGGETQYF. The CDR3 coding sequence is TGCAGTGCTAGTGGGGGTGGGGAGACCCAGTACTTC.

This clonotype has at least ten counts. The J gene is TRBJ2-5, the V gene TRBV7-9, with D perhaps being TRBD1 or TRBD2 (5 bases each). Germline values: CDR1 SEHNR, CDR2 FQNEAQ (reference sequence). Trimming pared 6 bases from V and 2 bases from J, leaving 19 bases between. The length of the CDR3 is 16 residues. CDR3 in DNA: TGTGCCAGCAGATCCCCCGGGACGGATAAACAAGAGACCCAGTACTTC. Its protein is CASRSPGTDKQETQYF.

The chain uses TRBV5-1 and TRBJ1-6; weak D call: TRBD1 (5 bases). The V and J ends lost 4 bases and 6 bases respectively, with 14 bases between them. Looked up from germline, CDR1 is SGHRS and CDR2 is YFSETQ. The CDR3 is 15 residues long. The CDR3 nucleotides are TGCGCCAGCAGCCTCGTGGGGACGGCTAATTCACCCCTCCACTTT. This codes for CASSLVGTANSPLHF.

This clonotype was picked up many times. The CDR3 is CSAKGGTHYGYTF. Written as DNA, the CDR3 is TGCAGTGCTAAGGGGGGGACGCACTATGGCTACACCTTC. This chain uses TRBV20-1 with TRBJ1-2; possibly TRBD1 for D (6 bases). The CDR3 is 13 residues long. V dropped 4 bases and J dropped 3 bases, with 12 bases sitting between them. Germline CDR1 is DFQATT and CDR2 is SNEGSKA (reference sequence).

Many counts were recorded for this clonotype. The junction and the germline gene differ at one end; a read error may be behind it. The chain recombines TRBV5-1 with TRBJ2-5; D is perhaps TRBD2 (5 bases). This CDR3 comprises 13 residues. Germline V gene data show CDR1 as SGHRS and CDR2 as YFSETQ. The CDR3 bases are TGTGCCAGCAGCTTTTCGTCGGGGGAGACCCAGTACTTC. Protein product: CASSFSSGETQYF.

The V call is TRBV7-9, the J call TRBJ2-1, with 14 bases aligning to TRBD2. The trim removed 3 bases at V and 7 bases at J, leaving 11 bases unmatched. The length of the CDR3 is 18 residues. CDR1 SEHNR and CDR2 FQNEAQ come from the germline V gene (reference sequence). The CDR3 sequence: CASSLRRTGTSGRNEQFF. The CDR3 nucleotides read TGTGCCAGCAGCTTGAGACGAACCGGGACTAGCGGGAGAAATGAGCAGTTCTTC.

The table lists this clonotype with many counts. V usage is TRBV6-5 and J usage is TRBJ2-7; 8 bases are a match to TRBD1. The junction had 7 bases not matched to a gene; V was cut back by 3 bases and J by 3 bases. Germline V gene data show CDR1 as MNHEY and CDR2 as SVGAGI. There are 15 residues in the CDR3. CDR3 region: CASSYSGQAIYEQYF. The CDR3 nucleotides read TGTGCCAGCAGTTATTCGGGACAGGCCATCTACGAGCAGTACTTC.

This clonotype was seen only a few times. The chain uses TRBV9 and TRBJ2-2; 8 nucleotides align to TRBD1. Germline trimming cut 0 bases from V and 0 bases from J; bases unmatched to any gene: 7. Germline V CDR1 and CDR2: SGDLS, YYNGEE. The CDR3 spans 18 residues. CDR3 DNA sequence: TGTGCCAGCAGCGTAGGGTCAGGGGGCCGAGCGAACACCGGGGAGCTGTTTTTT. Translation gives CASSVGSGGRANTGELFF.

This clonotype has ten or more counts. The V and J genes are TRBV11-2 and TRBJ1-1; D ambiguous. Trimming took 5 bases from V and 2 from J, leaving 12 bases between them. Germline V gene lookup returns CDR1 SGHAT and CDR2 FQNNGV. There are 14 residues in the CDR3. The CDR3 DNA reads as TGTGCCAGCAGCCTCAAGGCGGGCAACACTGAAGCTTTCTTT. Protein: CASSLKAGNTEAFF.

This clonotype was recorded at least ten times. The chain links TRBV7-8 to TRBJ1-1; no definite D call. The germline V gene has CDR1 SGHVS and CDR2 FQNEAQ. There are 13 residues in the CDR3. Trimming cost V 5 bases and J 14 bases, with 21 bases left between them. CDR3 region: CASSHPGPQLIFF. CDR3 DNA: TGTGCCAGCAGCCACCCCGGACCGCAGTTGATCTTCTTT.

This clonotype was picked up many times. The V call is TRBV7-9, the J call TRBJ1-4; D possibly corresponds to TRBD1 (6 bases). Germline lookup yields CDR1 SEHNR and CDR2 FQNEAQ (reference sequence). The CDR3 has 15 residues. With 5 bases removed from V and 3 bases from J, the gap between germline ends came to 13 bases. Here the CDR3 reads CASSTRQAANEKLFF. The CDR3 region has the DNA TGTGCCAGCAGCACAAGACAGGCCGCTAATGAAAAACTGTTTTTT. The full variable domain, in which reference TRBV7-9 and TRBJ1-4 provide the parts outside the CDR3, is DTGVSQNPRHKITKRGQNVTFRCDPISEHNRLYWYRQTLGQGPEFLTYFQNEAQLEKSRLLSDRFSAERPKGSFSTLEIQRTEQGDSAMYLCASSTRQAANEKLFFGSGTQLSVL.

In this sample, this clonotype turned up many times. The chain joins TRBV6-1 to TRBJ2-1; D is possibly TRBD1 (6 bases). In germline, CDR1 is MNHNS, CDR2 SASEGT. This CDR3 is 16 amino acids long. V shed 7 bases and J shed 5 bases, with 21 bases lying between them. The CDR3 DNA reads TGTGCCAGCAAAATAACAAACTGGGACACTGACAATGAGCAGTTCTTC. Residues: CASKITNWDTDNEQFF.

This clonotype was counted many times. This sequence joins TRBV11-1 and TRBJ2-6; the D is unclear. The V and J ends lost 6 bases and 0 bases respectively, with 12 bases between them. Germline CDR1 is SGHAT and CDR2 is FQDESV (reference sequence). This CDR3 is 16 amino acids long. This chain's CDR3 is CASSQRTVSGANVLTF. CDR3 bases: TGTGCCAGCAGTCAGAGGACGGTCTCTGGGGCCAACGTCCTGACTTTC.

This clonotype was recorded many times. The chain couples TRBV7-2 to TRBJ2-3; 7 bases are shared with TRBD2. Germline-derived CDR1 and CDR2 are SGHTA and FQGNSA. CDR3 size: 17 residues. V lost 1 base, J lost 4 bases, and 11 bases stayed unmatched. The CDR3 reads CASSLVVTAGVSDTQYF. The CDR3 nucleotides read TGTGCCAGCAGCTTAGTAGTAACGGCGGGAGTATCAGATACGCAGTATTTT.

The gene calls are TRBV18 and TRBJ1-1; the D gene is possibly TRBD1 (5 bases). This CDR3 has 15 amino acids. The V end lost 1 base, the J end lost 3 bases, and 12 bases lay between the germline ends. Germline V gives CDR1 KGHSH, CDR2 LQKENI. CDR3: CASSPQDWGHTEAFF. In nucleotides, the CDR3 is TGTGCCAGCTCACCACAGGACTGGGGACACACTGAAGCTTTCTTT. The full variable domain, rest sourced from reference TRBV18 and TRBJ1-1, is NAGVMQNPRHLVRRRGQEARLRCSPMKGHSHVYWYRQLPEEGLKFMVYLQKENIIDESGMPKERFSAEFPKEGPSILRIQQVVRGDSAAYFCASSPQDWGHTEAFFGQGTRLTVV.

CDR3 DNA sequence: TGCAGTGCTAGACGGCGGGGGAGCTCCTACGAGCAGTACTTC. This translates into CSARRRGSSYEQYF. The chain carries TRBV20-1 and TRBJ2-7, with 7 bases identical to TRBD2. The germline V gene has CDR1 DFQATT and CDR2 SNEGSKA (reference sequence). With V trimmed by 2 bases and J by 0 bases, 4 bases remained unmatched. CDR3 length: 14 amino acids.

This clonotype was seen at least ten times. This chain uses TRBV7-9 with TRBJ1-5, with D possibly TRBD1 on 5 matching bases. This CDR3 has 14 amino acids. The ends were cut back, 3 bases at V and 5 bases at J, with 11 bases in the middle. The germline gives CDR1 SEHNR, CDR2 FQNEAQ (reference sequence). The CDR3 nucleotides read TGTGCCAGCAGCTTGGGGGTACCCGATCAGCCCCAGCATTTT. Protein: CASSLGVPDQPQHF.

This clonotype showed up just a few times. The genes are TRBV15 and TRBJ1-5; the D gene is possibly TRBD1 (6 bases). V gave up 3 bases and J gave up 3 bases, with 12 bases separating them. This CDR3 is built from 15 residues. CDR1 and CDR2 (germline): LNHNV, YYDKDF (reference sequence). CDR3 loop: CATSRSRGTNQPQHF. The DNA for the CDR3 is TGTGCCACCAGCAGGTCGAGGGGGACCAATCAGCCCCAGCATTTT.

About this clonotype itself: A much larger clone lies a single base off, so this may be a read error. The V and J genes are TRBV20-1 and TRBJ1-2, with D perhaps matching TRBD1 (6 bases). The V gene lost 2 bases and the J gene lost 6 bases, with 19 bases spanning the gap. This CDR3 contains 15 residues. The germline CDR1 and CDR2 sequences are DFQATT and SNEGSKA (reference sequence). CDR3 amino acids: CSARNLFMAGDGYTF. The CDR3, as DNA: TGCAGTGCTAGAAATCTGTTTATGGCAGGGGATGGCTACACCTTC.

The sample holds a few counts of this clonotype. The chain links TRBV10-3 to TRBJ1-6; D unclear. This CDR3 region has 15 residues. Germline-derived CDR1 and CDR2 are ENHRY and SYGVKD. The V end was cut by 6 bases, the J end by 13 bases, with 22 bases between. Written as DNA, the CDR3 is TGTGCCATCAGCCCAACTGACCGCGGGCTGGGGCCCCTCCACTTT. Translation gives CAISPTDRGLGPLHF.

Ten or more counts support this clonotype. The V and J genes are TRBV6-2 or TRBV6-3 and TRBJ2-1; the D is unclear. CDR3 length: 15 amino acids. Trimming stripped 0 bases from V and 4 bases from J, with 10 bases between. The germline gives CDR1 MNHEY, CDR2 SVGEGT. The CDR3 nucleotides are TGTGCCAGCAGTTACTCCAGGACCGCGTACAATGAGCAGTTCTTC. As protein: CASSYSRTAYNEQFF.

The table lists this clonotype with a few counts. V and J are TRBV7-9 and TRBJ2-2; D is ambiguous. V was cut by 3 bases and J by 4 bases, with 15 bases left in between. The V gene's germline CDR1 is SEHNR and CDR2 FQNEAQ (reference sequence). The CDR3 is made up of 16 amino acids. The CDR3 reads CASSFRVGSLTGELFF. The DNA of the CDR3 is TGTGCCAGCAGCTTTCGTGTTGGATCGCTCACCGGGGAGCTGTTTTTT.

V is TRBV6-4 and J is TRBJ1-6; maybe TRBD1 (5 bases). The germline CDR1 and CDR2 sequences are MRHNA and SNTAGT. The germline V and J ends were trimmed by 8 bases and 8 bases, with 19 bases remaining between them. CDR3 size: 15 residues. This chain's CDR3 is CASDHCRDGDSPLHF. CDR3 DNA: TGTGCCAGCGACCATTGCAGGGACGGAGATTCACCCCTCCACTTT.

This clonotype was detected ten times or more. This chain's CDR3 is CASSLLVPPYGYTF. Written as DNA, the CDR3 is TGTGCCAGCAGTCTGCTGGTACCACCCTATGGCTACACCTTC. The chain combines TRBV27 with TRBJ1-2; D is uncertain. The CDR3 contains 14 residues. The germline gives CDR1 MNHEY, CDR2 SMNVEV (reference sequence). Trimming left V 5 bases short and J 4 bases short, with 14 bases between.

This clonotype showed up many times. The chain uses TRBV4-1 and TRBJ2-1; possible D gene TRBD2, 5 bases. With 5 bases removed from V and 9 bases from J, the gap between germline ends came to 8 bases. CDR3 length: 11 amino acids. CDR1 and CDR2 from the germline V gene are MGHRA and YSYEKL. Here the CDR3 DNA reads TGCGCCAGCAGCGGCCGGGGTGAGCAGTTCTTC. This codes for CASSGRGEQFF.

The chain has TRBV3-1 and TRBJ2-7; a possible D gene is TRBD2 (7 bases). CDR1 LGHDT and CDR2 YNNKEL come from the germline V gene (reference sequence). The CDR3 has 15 amino acids. V was pared by 7 bases and J by 2 bases, with 18 bases between. The CDR3 protein is CASNMGAGAPYEQYF. For the CDR3, the DNA is TGTGCCAGCAACATGGGGGCGGGAGCCCCCTACGAGCAGTACTTC.

This clonotype was found many times. The chain carries TRBV5-1 and TRBJ2-7, with D unclear. Trimming cost V 0 bases and J 2 bases, with 6 bases left between them. Germline V gene sequence: CDR1 SGHRS, CDR2 YFSETQ. There are 13 residues in the CDR3. CDR3 in DNA: TGCGCCAGCAGCTTGGGATTCGCCTACGAGCAGTACTTC. Its protein product is CASSLGFAYEQYF.

This clonotype was counted at least ten times. The CDR3: CASSLVGGQWKGTGELFF. The CDR3 nucleotides are TGTGCCAGCAGCTTAGTAGGGGGACAGTGGAAGGGCACCGGGGAGCTGTTTTTT. The chain combines TRBV7-2 with TRBJ2-2, with 7 bases lining up with TRBD1. This CDR3 comprises 18 residues. The ends lost 1 base at V and 4 bases at J; junction bases unmatched: 12. Germline CDR1 and CDR2: SGHTA and FQGNSA.

This clonotype came up a few times. The CDR3 DNA reads as TGTGCCAGCAGTTTACGAACGGGGGCAGATGGCTACACCTTC. Its translation: CASSLRTGADGYTF. The gene calls are TRBV28 and TRBJ1-2, with D perhaps matching TRBD1 (6 bases). V was clipped by 2 bases and J by 6 bases, with 13 bases between them. CDR1 and CDR2 (germline): MDHEN, SYDVKM. The CDR3 sequence is 14 residues long.

CDR3 coding DNA: TGTGCCAGTAGTATAACAGGGCTCTCCCATGAAGCTTTCTTT. It translates to CASSITGLSHEAFF. This chain joins TRBV19 and TRBJ1-1, with a tentative D call TRBD1 (6 bases). This CDR3 is built from 14 residues. V dropped 2 bases and J dropped 7 bases, with 14 bases sitting between them. CDR1 and CDR2 (germline): LNHDA, SQIVND (reference sequence).